This T cell receptor (beta chain) was found in a study of T cells in tuberculosis. Turning to the study itself: IGRA-negative adolescents, IGRA-positive adolescents with latent tuberculosis and adults with active tuberculosis formed this South African cohort. Study-level results: Smaller distances to GMM-specific TCRs suggested their expansion in active tuberculosis.

Germline V gene lookup returns CDR1 MGHRA and CDR2 YSYEKL. V was shortened by 4 bases and J by 5 bases, with 14 bases between the two germline ends. The CDR3 loop spans 14 amino acids. In its sample, this clone was seen once. Its target is unknown. The time point denotes: new active TB diagnosis, blood taken before or within 7 days of starting treatment. HIV-seronegative South African adults aged 18 years or older had newly diagnosed active tuberculosis. Positive smear microscopy and/or M. tuberculosis culture confirmed active disease. The protocol was immunoSEQ multiplex PCR, while the TCRdb copy is restricted to in-frame clones and leaves out a portion. Of some 34,000 clones in the sample, 70% to 90% were seen once.

The clonotype was recovered from an adult with tuberculosis. The sample in question was PBMCs, obtained at tuberculosis diagnosis. The chain combines TRBV4-1 with TRBJ2-5; tentative D call: TRBD2 (6 bases). For the CDR3, the DNA is TGCGCCAGCAGCCGGACGACTAGTGGGGAGACCCAGTACTTC. It encodes CASSRTTSGETQYF.